This T cell receptor beta chain was observed in a study of blood T cell repertoires in COVID-19. Across the whole study: From T cells, B-cell-depleted T cells, or PBMCs came the material, which was cDNA or gDNA.

The CDR3 is made up of 18 amino acids. In germline, CDR1 is MGHRA, CDR2 YSYEKL. V lost 2 bases to trimming and J lost 0 bases, with 16 bases between them. Ages ranged from about 18 to 100 years, with residence in 24 US areas. The authors' processing: From reference gene primer amplification, estimates of nucleated cell counts were derived. Sequenced by immunoSEQ multiplex PCR; TCRdb stores in-frame clones only, minus some. D and trimming were read from the DNA, whereas the V and J calls and clone size are those reported in that table. Of more than 300,000 clones in the sample, about 89% were seen once.

Sequenced material: PBMCs or T cells enriched from blood (not recorded which). This TCR was sampled from a woman aged 35 to 49 who had been exposed to COVID-19. The J gene is TRBJ1-4, the V gene TRBV4-1; D perhaps matches TRBD1 (6 bases). The DNA for the CDR3 is TGCGCCAGCAGCCAATTCCGGGGGGGCCTTGCAACTAATGAAAAACTGTTTTTT. Protein: CASSQFRGGLATNEKLFF.